Described below is a single TCR beta chain sequence and its context. V was pared by 2 bases and J by 1 base, with 5 bases between. The germline V gene encodes CDR1 LGHDT and CDR2 YNNKEL (reference sequence). The CDR3 is made up of 14 amino acids. Authors' analysis steps: Reference gene primer amplification yielded estimated nucleated cell counts. The repertoire was sequenced with immunoSEQ multiplex PCR; TCRdb's copy has only in-frame clones and lacks some. V and J calls plus clone size are reproduced from that table; the DNA served to infer D and trimming. The table records around 140,000 clones, roughly 80% of them present only once. The data were taken from a study of blood T cell repertoires in COVID-19. Study information: The United States, Italy and Spain provided the acute and convalescent COVID-19 samples.

The sample consisted of peripheral blood. The TCR originated in a man aged 50-59 years with acute or convalescent COVID-19. The chain employs TRBV3-1 (or the pseudogene TRBV3-2) and TRBJ2-2; D is uncertain. The DNA of the CDR3 is TGTGCCAGCAGCCAACTCAGGAACACCGGGGAGCTGTTTTTT. Residues: CASSQLRNTGELFF.